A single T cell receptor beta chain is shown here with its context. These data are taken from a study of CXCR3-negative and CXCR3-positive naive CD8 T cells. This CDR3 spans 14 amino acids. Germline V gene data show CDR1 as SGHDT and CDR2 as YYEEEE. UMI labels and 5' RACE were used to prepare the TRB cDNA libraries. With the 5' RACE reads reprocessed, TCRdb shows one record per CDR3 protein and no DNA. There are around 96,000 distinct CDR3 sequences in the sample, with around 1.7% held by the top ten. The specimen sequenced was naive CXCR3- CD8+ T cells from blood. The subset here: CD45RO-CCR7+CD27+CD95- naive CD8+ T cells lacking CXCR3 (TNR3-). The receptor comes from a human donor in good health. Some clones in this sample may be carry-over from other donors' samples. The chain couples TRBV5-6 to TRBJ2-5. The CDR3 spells CASSLVHLQETQYF.